These 10 T cell receptor beta chains originate from one sample sequenced in a study of shared clonotypes between healthy human individuals. The table came from immunoSEQ multiplex PCR; TCRdb's copy has only in-frame clones and leaves some out. The table shows around 2.1 million clones, with about 93% occurring only once. Naive-designated CD8 cells lacked CD45RO, were positively enriched for CCR7, and omitted terminally differentiated effector memory CD45RA+ cells. The sample comprised naive CD8+ T cells from PBMCs. The source of these receptors is a man younger than 35 in good health. Some clones in this sample may be carry-over from other donors' samples.

The rearrangement links TRBV14 to TRBJ2-3; D tentatively fits TRBD1 or TRBD2 (5 bases each). The V end lost 1 base, the J end lost 4 bases, and 12 bases lay between the germline ends. The CDR3 length is 15 residues. Germline CDR1 reads SGHDN; CDR2 reads FVKESK. The DNA for the CDR3 is TGTGCCAGCAGCCAAGCAGGGAGCTGGGCAGATACGCAGTATTTT. It encodes CASSQAGSWADTQYF.

The chain employs TRBV11-2 and TRBJ1-3, with a possible D match to TRBD1 (6 bases). The CDR3 is made up of 17 amino acids. Germline values: CDR1 SGHAT, CDR2 FQNNGV. V lost 4 bases, J lost 2 bases, and 18 bases lay in between. The CDR3 is CASSSLQTGSTGNTIYF. CDR3 in DNA: TGTGCCAGCAGCTCTTTACAAACAGGGTCTACTGGAAACACCATATATTTT.

The chain has TRBV28 and TRBJ2-1; D gene unclear. The CDR3 is 12 amino acids. The germline V gene has CDR1 MDHEN and CDR2 SYDVKM. Deletions cut 5 bases from V and 5 bases from J, with 7 bases between. In DNA form, the CDR3 reads TGTGCCAGCAGTACCTTAAACAATGAGCAGTTCTTC. Protein sequence: CASSTLNNEQFF.

V and J are TRBV6-5 and TRBJ1-3, with a possible D match to TRBD1 (5 bases). The CDR3 spans 15 residues. Germline CDR1 reads MNHEY; CDR2 reads SVGAGI. V dropped 2 bases and J dropped 3 bases, with 11 bases sitting between them. CDR3 sequence: CASSYGQGFGNTIYF. The CDR3 bases are TGTGCCAGCAGTTACGGCCAGGGTTTTGGAAACACCATATATTTT.

In this sample, this clone turned up once. The identical CDR3 is also encoded by other nucleotide sequences in the sample. The J gene is TRBJ1-1, the V gene TRBV7-9; D remains unclear. V gave up 2 bases and J gave up 0 bases, with 7 bases separating them. CDR1 SEHNR and CDR2 FQNEAQ come from the germline V gene (reference sequence). CDR3 length equals 14 residues. The CDR3 reads CASSLPGLNTEAFF. The CDR3 DNA sequence: TGTGCCAGCAGCTTACCCGGGTTGAACACTGAAGCTTTCTTT. Together with reference TRBV7-9 and TRBJ1-1, the CDR3 gives the full variable domain: DTGVSQNPRHKITKRGQNVTFRCDPISEHNRLYWYRQTLGQGPEFLTYFQNEAQLEKSRLLSDRFSAERPKGSFSTLEIQRTEQGDSAMYLCASSLPGLNTEAFFGQGTRLTVV.

The rearrangement links TRBV5-1 to TRBJ2-7; perhaps TRBD2 as D (5 bases). Germline V gene data show CDR1 as SGHRS and CDR2 as YFSETQ. The ends were cut back, 0 bases at V and 3 bases at J, with 13 bases in the middle. CDR3 size: 15 residues. CDR3 sequence reads: CASSLGGSENYEQYF. For the CDR3, the DNA is TGCGCCAGCAGCTTGGGAGGGAGTGAGAACTACGAGCAGTACTTC.

J is TRBJ1-2 and V is TRBV9; no reliable D call. The germline V gene has CDR1 SGDLS and CDR2 YYNGEE. V lost 0 bases and J 0 bases, leaving 9 bases between the germline ends. This CDR3 has 15 amino acids. DNA of the CDR3: TGTGCCAGCAGCGTAGTCGGGTCTTCTAACTATGGCTACACCTTC. This translates into CASSVVGSSNYGYTF.

As to this clone: Other nucleotide sequences from this sample produce the same CDR3. In DNA, the CDR3 is TGTGCCAGCAGTTTACAGGGAGCTGGGTACGAGCAGTACTTC. It codes for CASSLQGAGYEQYF. The rearrangement joins TRBV27 to TRBJ2-7; D may be TRBD1 or TRBD2 (5 bases each). The V end was cut by 2 bases, the J end by 4 bases, with 12 bases between. This CDR3 comprises 14 residues. Germline assignment: CDR1 MNHEY and CDR2 SMNVEV (reference sequence).

The J gene is TRBJ1-4, the V gene TRBV5-6; TRBD1 is a possible D gene (5 bases). The CDR3 is 15 residues long. The germline V gene encodes CDR1 SGHDT and CDR2 YYEEEE. V shed 0 bases and J shed 5 bases, with 11 bases lying between them. The CDR3 DNA reads as TGTGCCAGCAGCTTGGCAGGAGGGGAGAATGAAAAACTGTTTTTT. It specifies CASSLAGGENEKLFF.

The chain recombines TRBV9 with TRBJ2-7; 8 bases are shared with TRBD2. The trim removed 0 bases at V and 2 bases at J, leaving 4 bases unmatched. The CDR3 is 15 amino acids. The germline gives CDR1 SGDLS, CDR2 YYNGEE. In DNA, the CDR3 is TGTGCCAGCAGCGTAGGGATAGCGGGAACCTACGAGCAGTACTTC. Its protein product is CASSVGIAGTYEQYF.